The entry that follows covers one TCR beta chain sequence. Its antigen is not known. The sample belongs to a study of monozygotic twins with inflammatory bowel disease. Overall study results and limits: The co-twins with IBD showed lower TCRbeta diversity (inverse Simpson) than their healthy siblings.

CDR1 SGHRS and CDR2 YFSETQ come from the germline V gene. The CDR3 contains 16 residues. Each sample's cDNA came from eight separate reactions. TCRdb re-called the 5' RACE reads and catalogs CDR3 proteins one per entry, DNA excluded. Here the sample table reports approximately 400,000 distinct CDR3 sequences. The sequence derives from a human donor with ulcerative colitis or Crohn's disease, or a healthy co-twin of an affected twin (not recorded which). Sequencing input: blood. This chain links TRBV5-1 with TRBJ1-1. The CDR3 here is CASSLGSLGGLTEAFF.